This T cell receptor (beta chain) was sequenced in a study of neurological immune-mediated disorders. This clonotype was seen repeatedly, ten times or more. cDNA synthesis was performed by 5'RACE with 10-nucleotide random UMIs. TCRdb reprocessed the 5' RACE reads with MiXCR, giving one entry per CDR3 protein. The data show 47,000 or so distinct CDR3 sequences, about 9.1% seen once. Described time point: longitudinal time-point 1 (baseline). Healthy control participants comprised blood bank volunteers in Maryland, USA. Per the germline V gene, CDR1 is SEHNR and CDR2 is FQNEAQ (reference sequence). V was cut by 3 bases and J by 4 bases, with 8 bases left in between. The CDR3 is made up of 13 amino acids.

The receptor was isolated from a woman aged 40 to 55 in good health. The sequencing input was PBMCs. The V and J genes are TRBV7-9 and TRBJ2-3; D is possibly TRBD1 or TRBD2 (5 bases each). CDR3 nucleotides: TGTGCCAGCAGCTTTCAGGGAGCAGATACGCAGTATTTT. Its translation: CASSFQGADTQYF.